Presented here are 28 T cell receptor beta chains from one specimen sequenced in a study of control samples from healthy donors and cancer patients (dated by TCRdb to between 2020 and 2021). The method was the immunoSEQ multiplex PCR assay. TCRdb obtained this table from immuneACCESS and retained in-frame rearrangements with V and J assigned. These tables miss some clones; where compared with another copy, unresolved V genes account for less than half of the shortfall, and the remainder is unexplained. The sample profile shows about 100,000 clones; around four fifths of them were found once. About 7% of the sample rests with the top ten. The sequenced material came from blood. The source of these receptors is a man between 18 and 29 years old in good health.

The chain joins TRBV5-1 to TRBJ2-2; possibly TRBD2 for D (5 bases). Per germline, CDR1 SGHRS and CDR2 YFSETQ. This CDR3 region has 13 residues. V lost 4 bases and J lost 7, with 11 bases in between. The CDR3 DNA is TGCGCCAGCAGCCTAGAGGGCGGCGGGGAGCTGTTTTTT. It encodes CASSLEGGGELFF.

The CDR3 DNA reads as TGCGCCAGCAGCCAAGATAAAGGGGGGCTGCGCACAGATACGCAGTATTTT. This translates into CASSQDKGGLRTDTQYF. This sequence joins TRBV4-1 and TRBJ2-3; D could derive from TRBD1 or TRBD2 (6 bases each). With 0 bases removed from V and 1 base from J, the gap between germline ends came to 14 bases. CDR1 and CDR2 (germline): MGHRA, YSYEKL. This CDR3 has 17 amino acids.

This clone appeared once. The V and J genes are TRBV4-2 and TRBJ1-2, with 9 bases that match TRBD1. J was trimmed by 8 bases and V by 4 bases; bases with no gene match: 8. The CDR3 is made up of 14 amino acids. CDR1 is LGHNA and CDR2 is YNFKEQ in the germline V gene. For the CDR3, the DNA is TGTGCCAGCAGCCCATCCGGGACAGGGTACGGCTACACCTTC. This encodes CASSPSGTGYGYTF.

This clone was seen a few times. The gene calls are TRBV6-2 or TRBV6-3 and TRBJ2-5, with 8 bases that match TRBD1. This CDR3 is 16 amino acids long. The trim removed 6 bases at V and 0 bases at J, leaving 9 bases unmatched. Germline V gene lookup returns CDR1 MNHEY and CDR2 SVGEGT. CDR3 bases: TGTGCCAGCAGCACTGGGACAGGCCTGTACCAAGAGACCCAGTACTTC. The encoded protein is CASSTGTGLYQETQYF.

This chain links TRBV7-7 with TRBJ1-5, with 7 bases matching TRBD1. Germline values: CDR1 SSHAT, CDR2 FNYEAQ (reference sequence). The CDR3 runs 16 residues. After removal of 6 bases from V and 3 bases from J, the junction contained 11 bases not matched to a gene. This CDR3 is CASSRNDRADNQPQHF. The CDR3 region has the DNA TGTGCCAGCAGTCGCAACGACAGGGCAGACAATCAGCCCCAGCATTTT.

V gene TRBV28 combines with J gene TRBJ2-3; 8 bases are a match to TRBD1. The germline gives CDR1 MDHEN, CDR2 SYDVKM. The V gene end was trimmed by 6 bases and the J gene end by 6 bases; junction bases not matched to a gene: 5. This CDR3 spans 13 amino acids. CDR3 DNA: TGTGCCAGCAGAACCAGGGGGCTGGATACGCAGTATTTT. It translates to CASRTRGLDTQYF.

V is TRBV10-2 and J is TRBJ2-1; 10 bases are shared with TRBD2. CDR3 length: 14 residues. The V and J ends lost 3 bases and 8 bases, in that order; junction bases with no gene match: 4. In germline, CDR1 is WSHSY, CDR2 SAAADI. CDR3 sequence reads: CASSETSGAHEQFF. CDR3 nucleotide sequence: TGCGCCAGCAGTGAAACTAGCGGGGCACATGAGCAGTTCTTC.

This chain joins TRBV18 and TRBJ2-3, with D unresolved. V lost 4 bases, J lost 0 bases, and 11 bases lay in between. This CDR3 spans 15 amino acids. Per the germline V gene, CDR1 is KGHSH and CDR2 is LQKENI. For the CDR3, the DNA is TGTGCCAGCTCACTACACCTATCCAGCACAGATACGCAGTATTTT. It translates to CASSLHLSSTDTQYF.

The genes are TRBV6-5 and TRBJ1-5; D not certain. Trimming took 4 bases from V and 3 from J, leaving 7 bases between them. CDR1 is MNHEY and CDR2 is SVGAGI in the germline V gene. The CDR3 has 13 residues. The CDR3 sequence: CASSSRTNQPQHF. The CDR3 region has the DNA TGTGCCAGCAGTTCACGAACCAATCAGCCCCAGCATTTT.

This clone has only a few counts. The genes are TRBV28 and TRBJ1-5; TRBD1 agrees at 10 bases. CDR3 length equals 15 residues. The junction had 6 bases not matched to a gene; V was cut back by 6 bases and J by 4 bases. The germline V gene encodes CDR1 MDHEN and CDR2 SYDVKM. In DNA, the CDR3 is TGTGCCAGCAGGCGACAGGGGGCTGTGAATCAGCCCCAGCATTTT. Encoded protein: CASRRQGAVNQPQHF.

The J gene is TRBJ2-5, the V gene TRBV24-1; D may correspond to TRBD1 or TRBD2 (5 bases each). Germline assignment: CDR1 KGHDR and CDR2 SFDVKD. Trimming removed 9 bases from V and 5 bases from J, with 9 bases in between. This CDR3 comprises 11 residues. Here the CDR3 reads CATAWGETQYF. The CDR3 region has the DNA TGTGCCACCGCGTGGGGGGAGACCCAGTACTTC.

The chain carries TRBV15 and TRBJ1-5; 7 bases are shared with TRBD1. Germline assignment: CDR1 LNHNV and CDR2 YYDKDF (reference sequence). This CDR3 region has 15 residues. V shed 6 bases and J 5 bases; nucleotides not matched to a gene: 10. The CDR3 is CATRSGGGGHQPQHF. The CDR3 nucleotides read TGTGCCACCAGGAGTGGAGGGGGCGGACATCAGCCCCAGCATTTT.

A single count supports this clone. The CDR3 loop is CASRQIVDRVVGYGYTF. The DNA of the CDR3 is TGCGCCAGCAGACAAATCGTGGACAGGGTTGTAGGGTATGGCTACACCTTC. The chain carries TRBV23-1 and TRBJ1-2, with TRBD1 identical over 8 bases. TRBV23-1 is designated an ORF whose function remains uncertain. The J segment lost 5 bases and the V segment lost 6 bases, leaving 17 bases of the junction unmatched. This CDR3 is built from 17 residues.

The V and J genes are TRBV7-9 and TRBJ1-4; D is uncertain. V gave up 5 bases and J gave up 2 bases, with 12 bases separating them. The CDR3 loop spans 15 amino acids. From germline, CDR1 is SEHNR and CDR2 FQNEAQ (reference sequence). In DNA form, the CDR3 reads TGTGCCAGCAGCCCTCCGGGAACCACTAATGAAAAACTGTTTTTT. As protein: CASSPPGTTNEKLFF. The full variable domain, with the rest looked up from reference TRBV7-9 and TRBJ1-4, is DTGVSQNPRHKITKRGQNVTFRCDPISEHNRLYWYRQTLGQGPEFLTYFQNEAQLEKSRLLSDRFSAERPKGSFSTLEIQRTEQGDSAMYLCASSPPGTTNEKLFFGSGTQLSVL.

This rearrangement joins TRBV27 to TRBJ2-1, with a possible D match to TRBD1 (5 bases). The germline V gene has CDR1 MNHEY and CDR2 SMNVEV (reference sequence). The V gene lost 4 bases and the J gene lost 0 bases, with 13 bases spanning the gap. CDR3 size: 16 residues. The CDR3, as DNA: TGTGCCAGCAGTTCCCAGGGCTCGAGCTCCTACAATGAGCAGTTCTTC. This translates into CASSSQGSSSYNEQFF.

The chain joins TRBV5-1 to TRBJ1-2, with TRBD1 as a possible D gene (5 bases). CDR1 is SGHRS, CDR2 YFSETQ, per germline. V dropped 4 bases and J dropped 3 bases, with 16 bases sitting between them. This CDR3 has 15 residues. The CDR3 is CASSREGPRDYGYTF. For the CDR3, the DNA is TGCGCCAGCAGCCGCGAGGGACCGCGAGACTATGGCTACACCTTC.

This chain uses TRBV28 with TRBJ2-1, with D hard to call. Germline lookup yields CDR1 MDHEN and CDR2 SYDVKM. Trimming stripped 6 bases from V and 3 bases from J, with 12 bases between. CDR3 length: 14 amino acids. The CDR3 protein is CASRPSTVYNEQFF. The CDR3 nucleotides read TGTGCCAGCAGACCCTCTACTGTCTACAATGAGCAGTTCTTC.

The chain combines TRBV25-1 with TRBJ1-1; 7 bases match TRBD1. Unmatched junction bases numbered 15, after V lost 7 bases and J lost 10 bases. The CDR3 consists of 14 residues. CDR1 is MGHDK and CDR2 is SYGVNS in the germline V gene. The CDR3 reads CASTPGQDQRGAFF. CDR3 in DNA: TGTGCCAGCACCCCCGGACAGGACCAAAGGGGAGCTTTCTTT.

This sequence joins TRBV7-9 and TRBJ2-1, with D possibly called TRBD1 or TRBD2 (6 bases each). The CDR3 loop spans 14 amino acids. Trimming removed 3 bases from V and 6 bases from J, with 12 bases in between. The germline gives CDR1 SEHNR, CDR2 FQNEAQ (reference sequence). Here the CDR3 reads CASSFSGAFNEQFF. CDR3 nucleotide sequence: TGTGCCAGCAGCTTTTCGGGGGCGTTCAATGAGCAGTTCTTC.

V gene TRBV7-9 combines with J gene TRBJ1-5; 8 bases match TRBD1. CDR1 is SEHNR and CDR2 is FQNEAQ in the germline V gene (reference sequence). The CDR3 has 15 residues. The trim removed 4 bases at V and 4 bases at J, leaving 6 bases unmatched. As DNA, the CDR3 is TGTGCCAGCAGCTCGGACAGGGAAGTGAATCAGCCCCAGCATTTT. This sequence encodes CASSSDREVNQPQHF. The complete variable domain, with remaining parts taken from reference TRBV7-9 and TRBJ1-5, reads DTGVSQNPRHKITKRGQNVTFRCDPISEHNRLYWYRQTLGQGPEFLTYFQNEAQLEKSRLLSDRFSAERPKGSFSTLEIQRTEQGDSAMYLCASSSDREVNQPQHFGDGTRLSIL.

The genes are TRBV14 and TRBJ2-5; D not resolved. The germline V gene encodes CDR1 SGHDN and CDR2 FVKESK. The V end lost 1 base, the J end lost 5 bases, and 11 bases lay between the germline ends. The CDR3 is 14 amino acids. The CDR3 sequence: CASSQVGLPETQYF. The CDR3 bases are TGTGCCAGCAGCCAAGTAGGTCTCCCTGAGACCCAGTACTTC.

The chain recombines TRBV28 with TRBJ1-6; the match to TRBD1 covers 7 bases. This CDR3 has 15 amino acids. V shed 6 bases, J shed 6 bases, and the junction held 8 bases outside the gene matches. Germline V gives CDR1 MDHEN, CDR2 SYDVKM. The DNA for the CDR3 is TGTGCCAGCAGGGGGGGACAGTCGGGTAATTCACCCCTCCACTTT. Protein: CASRGGQSGNSPLHF.

This clone has a single count. V is TRBV7-9 and J is TRBJ1-1, with D uncertain. The V and J ends lost 1 base and 3 bases respectively, with 6 bases between them. The CDR3 is 13 residues long. The germline gives CDR1 SEHNR, CDR2 FQNEAQ (reference sequence). DNA for the CDR3: TGTGCCAGCAGCTTAGGGACTGACACTGAAGCTTTCTTT. Encoded protein: CASSLGTDTEAFF.

The V gene is TRBV6-1, the J gene TRBJ1-1, with a weak D call TRBD1 (6 bases). CDR1 is MNHNS, CDR2 SASEGT, per germline. V lost 2 bases and J 5 bases, leaving 15 bases between the germline ends. The CDR3 runs 15 residues. CDR3: CASSEMGGRWTEAFF. CDR3 nucleotide sequence: TGTGCCAGCAGTGAAATGGGGGGCCGTTGGACTGAAGCTTTCTTT.

CDR3 residues: CASSSGEETQYF. Written as DNA, the CDR3 is TGTGCCAGCAGTTCCGGGGAAGAGACCCAGTACTTC. The chain joins TRBV28 to TRBJ2-5; D perhaps matches TRBD2 (5 bases). The CDR3 contains 12 residues. V was clipped by 4 bases and J by 3 bases, with 6 bases between them. Per the germline V gene, CDR1 is MDHEN and CDR2 is SYDVKM. The full variable domain, rest sourced from reference TRBV28 and TRBJ2-5, is DVKVTQSSRYLVKRTGEKVFLECVQDMDHENMFWYRQDPGLGLRLIYFSYDVKMKEKGDIPEGYSVSREKKERFSLILESASTNQTSMYLCASSSGEETQYFGPGTRLLVL.

The chain links TRBV11-2 to TRBJ1-3; possibly TRBD1 for D (5 bases). The V end lost 6 bases, the J end lost 2 bases, and 17 bases lay between the germline ends. CDR3 length: 16 amino acids. The V gene's germline CDR1 is SGHAT and CDR2 FQNNGV. CDR3 amino acids: CASRRIPGRTGNTIYF. DNA for the CDR3: TGTGCCAGCAGACGGATTCCAGGGAGGACTGGAAACACCATATATTTT.

This chain links TRBV6-5 with TRBJ1-2; the match to TRBD1 covers 12 bases. This CDR3 has 13 residues. With 7 bases clipped from V and 5 bases from J, the junction kept 2 bases outside the gene matches. Per germline, CDR1 MNHEY and CDR2 SVGAGI. The CDR3 sequence is CASKGQGAYGYTF. Here the CDR3 DNA reads TGTGCCAGCAAGGGACAGGGGGCATATGGCTACACCTTC.

The chain has TRBV4-3 and TRBJ1-6, with 8 bases aligning to TRBD1. The germline CDR1 and CDR2 sequences are LGHNA and YSLEER. The V and J ends lost 1 base and 9 bases, in that order; junction bases with no gene match: 8. The CDR3 consists of 16 residues. CDR3 nucleotide sequence: TGCGCCAGCAGCCAAGGTACAGGGGGAACGGGTTCACCCCTCCACTTT. Residues: CASSQGTGGTGSPLHF.